This TCR beta chain was recorded in a study of CD8 T cells in Susac syndrome. Findings of the study overall: The study acknowledged a relatively small number of individuals in its TCR sequencing and HLA analysis.

The CDR3 length is 18 residues. The germline gives CDR1 MNHEY, CDR2 SVGEGT. Trimming removed 5 bases at V and 0 bases at J, with 20 bases between. Concerning this clonotype itself: Its antigen is not identified.

Treatment-naive patients with stable or active relapsing-remitting disease served as multiple sclerosis controls. TEMRA cells were FACS-enriched, while CD8+ and CD4+ T cells were negatively isolated. RNA amounts of about 0.5 to 1 ug underwent reverse transcription with random hexamers. Multiplex PCR with immunoSEQ amplified the TCR beta CDR3 across 54 Vbeta and 13 Jbeta. MiXCR, run by TCRdb on the immunoSEQ multiplex PCR reads, gives a single entry per CDR3 protein. Of about 150,000 distinct CDR3 sequences in the sample, 95% to 96% are singletons; the top ten hold 0.14% to 0.15%. The sample taken for sequencing was CD8+ T cells from PBMCs. This TCR was recovered from a human donor with multiple sclerosis. The chain uses TRBV6-2 or TRBV6-3 and TRBJ2-1; D is uncertain. The CDR3 spells CASSTLEVRAGSYNEQFF. The CDR3 DNA reads as TGTGCCAGCAGTACATTAGAGGTTCGCGCTGGCTCCTACAATGAGCAGTTCTTC.